This is a list of T cell receptor beta chains from one sample in a study of T cells in localized non-small cell lung cancer. Sequencing was performed with immunoSEQ multiplex PCR; in TCRdb, only in-frame clones are kept and a portion is missing. The sample holds fewer than 2,000 clones, roughly 27% seen once. This sample comprised normal lung tissue next to the tumor, obtained before any cancer treatment. These receptors were collected from a man between 40 and 75 years old with stage III squamous cell lung carcinoma. Both conserved end residues are part of each CDR3. The D gene is left open where the match is weak. Clone size, where shown, is once, few, many, or a class for clones that have expanded.

V gene	D gene	clone size	J gene	CDR3 length	CDR3 DNA	CDR3 protein
TRBV14	-	-	TRBJ1-2	13	TGTGCCAGCAGCCAAGCGGGGAAGGCCGGCTACACCTTC	CASSQAGKAGYTF
TRBV10-3	-	-	TRBJ2-3	16	TGTGCCAGCAGTGAGTTTGGTATGGCGGGGGCCGATACGCAGTATTTT	CASSEFGMAGADTQYF
TRBV19	TRBD2	-	TRBJ2-3	15	TGTGCCAGTAGTAGAACGGGGGGGCCGAAAGATACGCAGTATTTT	CASSRTGGPKDTQYF
TRBV6-8	-	-	TRBJ2-2	13	TGTGCCAGCAGTGACTCGGACACCGGGGAGCTGTTTTTT	CASSDSDTGELFF
TRBV9	-	few	TRBJ2-1	14	TGTGCCAGCAGCACATACGGACAGCTCAATGAGCAGTTCTTC	CASSTYGQLNEQFF
TRBV6-8	-	-	TRBJ1-2	14	TGTGCCAGCAGTTACGACGGGAAGAACTATGGCTACACCTTC	CASSYDGKNYGYTF
TRBV5-1	-	-	TRBJ1-4	15	TGCGCCAGCAGCTTGTTTGTCGGTGCTAATGAAAAACTGTTTTTT	CASSLFVGANEKLFF
TRBV18	TRBD1	-	TRBJ2-5	15	TGTGCCAGCTCCCCCAGACAGGGAGCCCCAGAGACCCAGTACTTC	CASSPRQGAPETQYF
TRBV11-3	-	medium-sized	TRBJ1-2	14	TGTGCCAGCAGCGGCAGGGCTATAATCTATGGCTACACCTTC	CASSGRAIIYGYTF
TRBV11-3	-	-	TRBJ2-5	16	TGTGCCAGCAGCCCCCAGGTGGGCGGGATACAAGAGACCCAGTACTTC	CASSPQVGGIQETQYF
TRBV19	-	-	TRBJ1-1	12	TGTGCCAGTCATAGGGCTAGCACTGAAGCTTTCTTT	CASHRASTEAFF
TRBV19	TRBD1	-	TRBJ1-6	14	TGTGCCATCCGACCGGGACAGGGTGGTTCACCCCTCCACTTT	CAIRPGQGGSPLHF
TRBV19	-	-	TRBJ2-1	11	TGTGCCAGTAGTCAGGGTTCTGAGCAGTTCTTC	CASSQGSEQFF
TRBV11-3	-	-	TRBJ1-4	15	TGTGCCAGCAGCTTGGGAGGGGCACGGAATGAAAAACTGTTTTTT	CASSLGGARNEKLFF
TRBV6-8	-	few	TRBJ2-6	15	TGTGCCAGCAGTGAGGGTAGCTCTGGGGCCAACGTCCTGACTTTC	CASSEGSSGANVLTF
TRBV9	-	few	TRBJ2-5	16	TGTGCCAGCAGCCCGAGGGTGGGGGACTACCAAGAGACCCAGTACTTC	CASSPRVGDYQETQYF
TRBV6-8	TRBD1	-	TRBJ1-4	14	TGTGCCAGCAGTGAGGGACAGGGTAATGAAAAACTGTTTTTT	CASSEGQGNEKLFF
TRBV9	-	-	TRBJ2-1	16	TGTGCCAGCATCCCCGGCGCGGGGGCCGGGGTTCATGAGCAGTTCTTC	CASIPGAGAGVHEQFF
TRBV11-3	TRBD1	few	TRBJ2-7	14	TGTGCCAGCAGCCAAGGACAGGGGGGCTACGAGCAGTACTTC	CASSQGQGGYEQYF
TRBV6-8	-	-	TRBJ2-1	13	TGTGCCAGCAGTGACTCGAGTAGTGCTGAGCAGTTCTTC	CASSDSSSAEQFF
TRBV18	-	-	TRBJ2-7	14	TGTGCCAGCTCACCACCCGCCCTTCTCTACGAGCAGTACTTC	CASSPPALLYEQYF
TRBV11-3	TRBD2	medium-sized	TRBJ2-2	14	TGTGCCAGCAAACGCGGGGGGAGCACCGGGGAGCTGTTTTTT	CASKRGGSTGELFF
TRBV9	TRBD2	few	TRBJ2-5	16	TGTGCCAGCAGCGTACAGGGCGGGGGGGCCCAAGAGACCCAGTACTTC	CASSVQGGGAQETQYF
TRBV9	-	large	TRBJ2-3	15	TGTGCCAGCAGCGTAATACAGGGTGGCACAGATACGCAGTATTTT	CASSVIQGGTDTQYF
TRBV2	TRBD2	-	TRBJ2-1	14	TGTGCCAGTGGGAGCGGGGCCTCCTACAATGAGCAGTTCTTC	CASGSGASYNEQFF
TRBV10-2	TRBD1	-	TRBJ1-6	17	TGCGCCAGCAGTGAATTGACAGGGGGATCCTATAATTCACCCCTCCACTTT	CASSELTGGSYNSPLHF
TRBV25-1	-	-	TRBJ1-3	16	TGTGCCAGCAGCCCGGGCCGAAGGACGTCTGGAAACACCATATATTTT	CASSPGRRTSGNTIYF
TRBV6-8	TRBD1	-	TRBJ1-2	15	TGTGCCAGCAGCCAAGGACAGGCTCCCCACTATGGCTACACCTTC	CASSQGQAPHYGYTF
TRBV6-8	-	few	TRBJ2-5	15	TGTGCCAGCAGTTCCCCAGGGGGAGGTGGAGAGACCCAGTACTTC	CASSSPGGGGETQYF
TRBV9	-	few	TRBJ2-5	14	TGTGCCAGCAGCCATTACGGAGGGCAAGAGACCCAGTACTTC	CASSHYGGQETQYF
TRBV6-8	TRBD2	few	TRBJ2-7	16	TGTGCCAGCTCCGCCTCTAGCGGGGGTAAACCCTACGAGCAGTACTTC	CASSASSGGKPYEQYF
TRBV5-1	-	-	TRBJ2-4	15	TGCGCCAGCAGCTTGGTGGACTATACCAAAAACATTCAGTACTTC	CASSLVDYTKNIQYF
TRBV19	-	-	TRBJ2-7	15	TGTGCCAGTAGTATAGTGGGCAGGGCTGGATACGAGCAGTACTTC	CASSIVGRAGYEQYF
TRBV9	-	medium-sized	TRBJ1-3	16	TGTGCCAGCAGCGTAGATAACCGGCACTCTGGAAACACCATATATTTT	CASSVDNRHSGNTIYF
TRBV6-8	-	-	TRBJ1-1	14	TGTGCCAGCAGTTATACAGGGACTACTGCTGGGGCTTTCTTT	CASSYTGTTAGAFF
TRBV19	TRBD2	hyperexpanded	TRBJ2-1	14	TGTGCCAGTAGGATAGCGGGGGGGCCACCCGAGCAGTTCTTC	CASRIAGGPPEQFF
TRBV6-8	TRBD1	few	TRBJ1-2	13	TGTGCCAGCACCTTGGGACAGGTTAACGGCTACACCTTC	CASTLGQVNGYTF
TRBV4-1	-	medium-sized	TRBJ1-1	17	TGCGCCAGCAGCCAAGAATTTCCAGGCCGTATGAACACTGAAGCTTTCTTT	CASSQEFPGRMNTEAFF
TRBV12-5	-	-	TRBJ2-7	11	TGTGCTAGTGGTTTTCCCTACGAGCAGTACTTC	CASGFPYEQYF
TRBV6-8	-	-	TRBJ2-7	16	TGTGCCAGCAGTGAGGACGGAGTTTTAACTTCCTACGAGCAGTACTTC	CASSEDGVLTSYEQYF
TRBV19	-	-	TRBJ2-5	15	TGTGCCAGTAGTATTCGTCGGGGGTTAAGAGAGACCCAGTACTTC	CASSIRRGLRETQYF
TRBV2	-	-	TRBJ1-1	13	TGTGCCAGCACCTCCTCGCCTGTCTATCCCGCTTTCTTT	CASTSSPVYPAFF
TRBV29-1	-	-	TRBJ2-5	12	TGCAGCGTTGAACAGGGGTTAAAGACCCAGTACTTC	CSVEQGLKTQYF